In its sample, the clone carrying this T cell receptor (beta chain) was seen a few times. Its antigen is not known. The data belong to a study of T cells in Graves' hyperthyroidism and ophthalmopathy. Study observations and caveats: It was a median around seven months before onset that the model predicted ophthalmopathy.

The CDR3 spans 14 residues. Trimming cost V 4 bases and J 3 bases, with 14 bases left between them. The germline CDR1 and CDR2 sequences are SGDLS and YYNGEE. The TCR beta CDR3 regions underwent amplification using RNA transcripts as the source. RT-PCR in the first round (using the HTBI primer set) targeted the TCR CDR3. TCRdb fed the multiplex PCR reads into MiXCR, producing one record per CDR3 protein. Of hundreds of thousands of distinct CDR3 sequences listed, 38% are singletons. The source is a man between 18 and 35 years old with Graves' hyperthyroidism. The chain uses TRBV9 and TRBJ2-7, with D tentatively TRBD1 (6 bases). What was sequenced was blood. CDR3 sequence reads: CASSPALGGYEQYF. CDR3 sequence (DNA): TGTGCCAGCAGCCCCGCCCTAGGGGGCTACGAGCAGTACTTC.